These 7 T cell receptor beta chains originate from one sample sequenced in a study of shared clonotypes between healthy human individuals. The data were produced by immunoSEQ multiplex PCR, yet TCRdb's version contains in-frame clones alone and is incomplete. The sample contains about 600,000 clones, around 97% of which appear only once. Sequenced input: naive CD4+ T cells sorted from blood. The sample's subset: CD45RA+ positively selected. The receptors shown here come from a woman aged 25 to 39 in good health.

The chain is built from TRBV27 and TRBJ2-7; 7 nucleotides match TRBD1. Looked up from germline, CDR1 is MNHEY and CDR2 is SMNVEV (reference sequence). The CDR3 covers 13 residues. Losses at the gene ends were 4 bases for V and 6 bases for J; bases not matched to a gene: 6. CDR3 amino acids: CASSYRGWSEQYF. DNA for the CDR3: TGTGCCAGCAGTTACAGGGGTTGGAGCGAGCAGTACTTC.

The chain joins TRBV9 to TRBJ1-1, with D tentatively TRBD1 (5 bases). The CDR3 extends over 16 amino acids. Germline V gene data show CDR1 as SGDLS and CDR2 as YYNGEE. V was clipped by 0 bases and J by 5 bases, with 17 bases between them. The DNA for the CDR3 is TGTGCCAGCAGCGTAGGAATAGGGCAGGGAAGGACTGAAGCTTTCTTT. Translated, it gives CASSVGIGQGRTEAFF.

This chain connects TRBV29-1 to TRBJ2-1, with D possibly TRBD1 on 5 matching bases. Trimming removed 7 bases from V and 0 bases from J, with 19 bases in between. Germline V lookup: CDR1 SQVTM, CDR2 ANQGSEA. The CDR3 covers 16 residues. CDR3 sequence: CSARLQGPGSYNEQFF. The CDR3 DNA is TGCAGCGCCAGACTTCAGGGTCCTGGCTCCTACAATGAGCAGTTCTTC.

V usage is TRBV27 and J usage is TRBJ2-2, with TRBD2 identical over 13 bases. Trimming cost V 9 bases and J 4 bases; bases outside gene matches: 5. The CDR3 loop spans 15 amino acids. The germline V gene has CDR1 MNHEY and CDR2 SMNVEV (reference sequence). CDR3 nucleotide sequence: TGTGCCAGTAGGACTAGCGGGAGAACCACCGGGGAGCTGTTTTTT. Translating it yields CASRTSGRTTGELFF.

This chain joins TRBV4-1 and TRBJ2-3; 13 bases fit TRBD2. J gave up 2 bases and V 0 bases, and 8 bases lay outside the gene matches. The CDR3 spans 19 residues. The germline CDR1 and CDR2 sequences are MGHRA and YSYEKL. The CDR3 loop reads CASSQDPGLAGADTDTQYF. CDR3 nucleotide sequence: TGCGCCAGCAGCCAAGATCCCGGACTAGCGGGAGCGGACACAGATACGCAGTATTTT.

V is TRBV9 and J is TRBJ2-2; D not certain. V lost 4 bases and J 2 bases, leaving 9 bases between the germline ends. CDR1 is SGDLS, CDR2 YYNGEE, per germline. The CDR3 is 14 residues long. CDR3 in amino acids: CASSPRLNTGELFF. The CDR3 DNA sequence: TGTGCCAGCAGCCCCCGTCTTAACACCGGGGAGCTGTTTTTT.

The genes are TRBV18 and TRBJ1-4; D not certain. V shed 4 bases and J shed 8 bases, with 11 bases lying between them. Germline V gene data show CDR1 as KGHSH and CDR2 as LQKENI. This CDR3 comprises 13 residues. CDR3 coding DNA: TGTGCCAGCTCACAGTCCTACCCCGAAAAACTGTTTTTT. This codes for CASSQSYPEKLFF.